The 31 T cell receptor beta chains presented below share a single source sample, sequenced in a study of regulatory T cells in long-lasting Graves disease. Arm-PCR with iRepertoire HTBI primers amplified the CDR3 regions for these TCR beta libraries. One entry per CDR3 protein results from TCRdb running MiXCR on the multiplex PCR reads. In the table there are a few hundred thousand distinct CDR3 sequences, roughly 20% of which are singletons. As to time point: persistent/refractory GD, antithyroid drugs over 5 years with positive TRAb. Extracted PBMC RNA gave rise to the TCR library. The input for sequencing was peripheral blood mononuclear cells (PBMCs), taken when the disease was refractory, from a patient treated with antithyroid drugs. The receptors stem from a woman aged 40 to 50 with Graves disease.

In this sample, this clonotype turned up many times. J is TRBJ2-7 and V is TRBV28, with 11 bases that match TRBD2. This CDR3 comprises 15 residues. The junction had 4 bases not matched to a gene; V was cut back by 4 bases and J by 2 bases. In germline, CDR1 is MDHEN, CDR2 SYDVKM. The CDR3 protein is CASSSIAGGPYEQYF. Written as DNA, the CDR3 is TGTGCCAGCAGTTCTATAGCGGGAGGGCCCTACGAGCAGTACTTC.

The V and J genes are TRBV20-1 and TRBJ2-2, with D perhaps matching TRBD2 (5 bases). The V end lost 3 bases, the J end lost 7 bases, and 12 bases lay between the germline ends. CDR3 length: 13 residues. The germline gives CDR1 DFQATT, CDR2 SNEGSKA (reference sequence). The CDR3 loop reads CSASGLDGGELFF. The CDR3, as DNA: TGCAGTGCTAGTGGACTTGATGGCGGGGAGCTGTTTTTT.

This chain links TRBV28 with TRBJ1-2; D perhaps matches TRBD1 (5 bases). The germline CDR1 and CDR2 sequences are MDHEN and SYDVKM. The germline V and J ends were trimmed by 4 bases and 4 bases, with 10 bases remaining between them. This CDR3 region has 13 residues. CDR3 nucleotides: TGTGCCAGCAGTTCCGGGACCTTCTATGGCTACACCTTC. The encoded protein is CASSSGTFYGYTF.

This clonotype occurred a few times. The chain joins TRBV10-3 to TRBJ2-7; 7 bases agree with TRBD1. V lost 6 bases and J lost 2; bases outside the gene matches: 7. Germline values: CDR1 ENHRY, CDR2 SYGVKD. The CDR3 consists of 14 residues. CDR3 DNA sequence: TGTGCCATCAGCGGGACCGGGACAGCCTACGAGCAGTACTTC. It codes for CAISGTGTAYEQYF.

The chain recombines TRBV28 with TRBJ2-7; D is uncertain. The V gene's germline CDR1 is MDHEN and CDR2 SYDVKM. This CDR3 spans 13 amino acids. V was trimmed by 6 bases and J by 2 bases, leaving 11 bases between them. The CDR3 region is CASSPYGTYEQYF. The CDR3 DNA follows: TGTGCCAGCAGCCCCTATGGGACCTACGAGCAGTACTTC. The variable domain in full, completed from reference TRBV28 and TRBJ2-7, reads DVKVTQSSRYLVKRTGEKVFLECVQDMDHENMFWYRQDPGLGLRLIYFSYDVKMKEKGDIPEGYSVSREKKERFSLILESASTNQTSMYLCASSPYGTYEQYFGPGTRLTVT.

This clonotype was found a few times. The rearrangement uses TRBV29-1 and TRBJ2-1, with no clear D. V gave up 6 bases and J gave up 9 bases, with 15 bases separating them. Germline CDR1 and CDR2: SQVTM and ANQGSEA. This CDR3 has 12 residues. CDR3 region: CSVALNHPEQFF. In DNA, the CDR3 is TGCAGCGTGGCCCTCAACCATCCTGAGCAGTTCTTC.

This chain uses TRBV27 with TRBJ1-6, with a weak D call TRBD1 (5 bases). This CDR3 is built from 16 residues. The V and J ends lost 5 bases and 0 bases respectively, with 11 bases between them. Germline-derived CDR1 and CDR2 are MNHEY and SMNVEV (reference sequence). The CDR3 DNA is TGTGCCAGCAGTCCGAACAGGAGCTCCTATAATTCACCCCTCCACTTT. Amino acid sequence: CASSPNRSSYNSPLHF.

This clonotype was counted many times. V is TRBV29-1 and J is TRBJ2-7, with D unresolved. Germline values: CDR1 SQVTM, CDR2 ANQGSEA. V was trimmed by 5 bases and J by 2 bases, leaving 10 bases between them. The CDR3 is 12 residues long. In nucleotides, the CDR3 is TGCAGCGTTTACAACGATCCCTACGAGCAGTACTTC. Protein product: CSVYNDPYEQYF.

This clonotype was observed a handful of times. The genes are TRBV2 and TRBJ2-3, with D possibly TRBD2 on 6 matching bases. The CDR3 is made up of 12 amino acids. CDR1 SNHLY and CDR2 FYNNEI come from the germline V gene. Trimming removed 6 bases from V and 4 bases from J, with 8 bases in between. The CDR3 region is CASRGLPDTQYF. CDR3 in DNA: TGTGCCAGCAGGGGACTCCCAGATACGCAGTATTTT.

The chain links TRBV5-4 to TRBJ1-1; D is unclear. The CDR3 runs 18 residues. Trimming shortened V by 2 bases and J by 0 bases, and 20 bases separated the two germline ends. Germline loops: CDR1 SGHNT, CDR2 YYREEE (reference sequence). The DNA for the CDR3 is TGTGCCAGCAGCTTACCCGGTAACAGACACTCCATGAACACTGAAGCTTTCTTT. Protein product: CASSLPGNRHSMNTEAFF. Drawing the rest from reference TRBV5-4 and TRBJ1-1, the complete variable domain is ETGVTQSPTHLIKTRGQQVTLRCSSQSGHNTVSWYQQALGQGPQFIFQYYREEENGRGNFPPRFSGLQFPNYSSELNVNALELDDSALYLCASSLPGNRHSMNTEAFFGQGTRLTVV.

The gene calls are TRBV7-9 and TRBJ1-5; D call uncertain. V shed 8 bases and J shed 8 bases, with 13 bases lying between them. There are 12 residues in the CDR3. The germline gives CDR1 SEHNR, CDR2 FQNEAQ (reference sequence). In DNA, the CDR3 is TGTGCCAGCTCTATGGGGAGGGAGCCCCAGCATTTT. Translation: CASSMGREPQHF. The full variable domain, with the rest looked up from reference TRBV7-9 and TRBJ1-5, is DTGVSQNPRHKITKRGQNVTFRCDPISEHNRLYWYRQTLGQGPEFLTYFQNEAQLEKSRLLSDRFSAERPKGSFSTLEIQRTEQGDSAMYLCASSMGREPQHFGDGTRLSIL.

This clonotype was observed once. This chain connects TRBV7-3 to TRBJ1-1, with 9 nucleotides matching TRBD1. Germline V gene data show CDR1 as SGHTA and CDR2 as FQGTGA. With V trimmed by 5 bases and J by 7 bases, 8 bases remained unmatched. The CDR3 sequence is 14 residues long. The CDR3 loop is CASSTGTGFNEAFF. CDR3 in DNA: TGTGCCAGCAGCACCGGGACAGGGTTTAATGAAGCTTTCTTT.

In its sample, this clonotype was seen many times. The V call is TRBV3-1, the J call TRBJ1-1; D call uncertain. Trimming shortened V by 0 bases and J by 7 bases, and 6 bases separated the two germline ends. CDR1 LGHDT and CDR2 YNNKEL come from the germline V gene (reference sequence). The length of the CDR3 is 12 residues. The CDR3 bases are TGTGCCAGCAGCCAAGAGGGGATTGAAGCTTTCTTT. Amino acids: CASSQEGIEAFF.

The chain joins TRBV14 to TRBJ2-7; D is possibly TRBD1 or TRBD2 (5 bases each). Trimming removed 4 bases at V and 6 bases at J, with 19 bases between. The germline V gene has CDR1 SGHDN and CDR2 FVKESK. The CDR3 covers 15 residues. In DNA form, the CDR3 reads TGTGCCAGCAGCCGCCGCGGCGGTTGGGACGGCGAGCAGTACTTC. This gives the protein CASSRRGGWDGEQYF.

The chain has TRBV2 and TRBJ1-2; the D is unclear. Between the trimmed V and J ends, which lost 3 bases and 0 bases, there was a span of 11 bases. This CDR3 region has 15 residues. From germline, CDR1 is SNHLY and CDR2 FYNNEI. The CDR3 region has the DNA TGTGCCAGCAGTGATCCAGGTTTCACTAACTATGGCTACACCTTC. Translating it yields CASSDPGFTNYGYTF.

The chain couples TRBV20-1 to TRBJ1-5; D may be TRBD1 (5 bases). Trimming removed 0 bases at V and 5 bases at J, with 8 bases between. Germline CDR1 reads DFQATT; CDR2 reads SNEGSKA (reference sequence). This CDR3 comprises 13 residues. CDR3 residues: CSAREQVDQPQHF. For the CDR3, the DNA is TGCAGTGCTAGAGAACAGGTGGATCAGCCCCAGCATTTT.

This clonotype showed up many times. Germline and junction disagree at one end, which may indicate a read error. CDR3 amino acids: CASRKREGPYEQYF. The DNA of the CDR3 is TGTGCCAGCAGGAAAAGGGAAGGTCCCTACGAGCAGTACTTC. This sequence joins TRBV5-1 and TRBJ2-7; D is unresolved. This CDR3 has 14 residues. CDR1 SGHRS and CDR2 YFSETQ come from the germline V gene.

The CDR3 sequence is CSARTRPPQHLYEQYF. The CDR3 DNA sequence: TGCAGTGCTAGAACCAGGCCTCCCCAGCACTTGTACGAGCAGTACTTC. The chain combines TRBV20-1 with TRBJ2-7, with D unresolved. From germline, CDR1 is DFQATT and CDR2 SNEGSKA (reference sequence). Trimming took 2 bases from V and 4 from J, leaving 21 bases between them. This CDR3 has 16 residues.

This clonotype appeared many times. The chain combines TRBV28 with TRBJ2-5, with D uncertain. Trimming shortened V by 6 bases and J by 3 bases, and 5 bases separated the two germline ends. The CDR3 is 11 residues long. The germline CDR1 and CDR2 sequences are MDHEN and SYDVKM. In DNA, the CDR3 is TGTGCCAGCAGCTTGGAAGAGACCCAGTACTTC. Encoded protein: CASSLEETQYF.

This clonotype was seen many times. The genes are TRBV28 and TRBJ2-5, with D possibly being TRBD1 (5 bases). Germline V gene data show CDR1 as MDHEN and CDR2 as SYDVKM. This CDR3 has 15 residues. The V gene lost 6 bases and the J gene lost 5 bases, with 19 bases spanning the gap. The chain's CDR3 is CASSLHRPARETQYF. CDR3 bases: TGTGCCAGCAGCTTGCACAGGCCTGCTCGCGAGACCCAGTACTTC.

The chain carries TRBV19 and TRBJ1-3, with D unresolved. V gave up 1 base and J gave up 0 bases, with 7 bases separating them. CDR1 is LNHDA and CDR2 is SQIVND in the germline V gene (reference sequence). CDR3 length equals 15 residues. In DNA, the CDR3 is TGTGCCAGTAGTATAGCGGCCGCCTCTGGAAACACCATATATTTT. Protein: CASSIAAASGNTIYF.

A few counts support this clonotype. V is TRBV7-9 and J is TRBJ2-7, with TRBD1 as a possible D gene (5 bases). CDR3 length: 15 amino acids. V was shortened by 5 bases and J by 6 bases, with 20 bases between the two germline ends. Germline CDR1 and CDR2: SEHNR and FQNEAQ (reference sequence). The CDR3 coding sequence is TGTGCCAGCAGCGGGAACAGGACCTCCTCCCCCGAGCAGTACTTC. It codes for CASSGNRTSSPEQYF.

This clonotype was seen repeatedly, ten times or more. The CDR3 sequence is CASSSQDWYEQYF. CDR3 DNA: TGTGCCAGCAGTTCCCAGGACTGGTACGAGCAGTACTTC. The V call is TRBV28, the J call TRBJ2-7, with D perhaps matching TRBD2 (5 bases). Trimming cost V 4 bases and J 4 bases, with 11 bases left between them. The CDR3 extends over 13 amino acids. Looked up from germline, CDR1 is MDHEN and CDR2 is SYDVKM.

This clonotype was counted at least ten times. The chain recombines TRBV28 with TRBJ2-5; 9 nucleotides agree with TRBD1. Per the germline V gene, CDR1 is MDHEN and CDR2 is SYDVKM. V was pared by 6 bases and J by 3 bases, with 14 bases of the junction left unmatched. CDR3 length: 17 residues. CDR3 region: CASSYPPGQGFEETQYF. The CDR3 nucleotides read TGTGCCAGCAGCTACCCCCCGGGACAGGGTTTTGAAGAGACCCAGTACTTC. Supplemented by reference TRBV28 and TRBJ2-5, the full variable domain reads DVKVTQSSRYLVKRTGEKVFLECVQDMDHENMFWYRQDPGLGLRLIYFSYDVKMKEKGDIPEGYSVSREKKERFSLILESASTNQTSMYLCASSYPPGQGFEETQYFGPGTRLLVL.

The V call is TRBV5-1, the J call TRBJ2-7, with 7 bases aligning to TRBD1. There are 16 residues in the CDR3. Trimming took 4 bases from V and 5 from J; bases not matched to a gene: 15. Germline values: CDR1 SGHRS, CDR2 YFSETQ. Written as DNA, the CDR3 is TGCGCCAGCAGCAAAGCCGGACAGGCCAAACTCCACGAGCAGTACTTC. Protein: CASSKAGQAKLHEQYF.

The chain links TRBV7-6 to TRBJ2-2; D perhaps matches TRBD1 (6 bases). The CDR3 is made up of 14 amino acids. Germline values: CDR1 SGHVS, CDR2 FNYEAQ. V gave up 6 bases and J gave up 5 bases, with 13 bases separating them. CDR3 in DNA: TGTGCCAGCAGTCGGATCACAGGGACCGGGGAGCTGTTTTTT. Its protein is CASSRITGTGELFF.

This clonotype has just a few counts. This could be a read error, since a much larger clone is one nucleotide away. The chain links TRBV11-2 to TRBJ2-5; the D is unclear. This CDR3 is 15 amino acids long. Germline values: CDR1 SGHAT, CDR2 FQNNGV. Trimming shortened V by 1 base and J by 2 bases, and 11 bases separated the two germline ends. DNA of the CDR3: TGTGCCAGCAGCTTAGTCTTGACTTCTCAAGAGACCCAGTACTTC. Translation gives CASSLVLTSQETQYF.

Regarding this clonotype: This clone may be a read error of a much larger clone one base away. The chain carries TRBV6-5 and TRBJ2-7; 9 bases are shared with TRBD2. CDR1 and CDR2 (germline): MNHEY, SVGAGI. The CDR3 extends over 17 amino acids. In DNA form, the CDR3 reads TGTGCCGGCAGTTACGTAGGGCTAGCGGGAAGTCGGTACGAGCAGTACTTC. It encodes CAGSYVGLAGSRYEQYF.

The rearrangement joins TRBV20-1 to TRBJ1-6; tentatively, D is TRBD1 (6 bases). This CDR3 spans 13 amino acids. V lost 6 bases to trimming and J lost 5 bases, with 11 bases between them. Germline V gene lookup returns CDR1 DFQATT and CDR2 SNEGSKA (reference sequence). For the CDR3, the DNA is TGCAGTGCCCGAGGGGGTAATAATTCACCCCTCCACTTT. This encodes CSARGGNNSPLHF.

This clonotype has a count of ten or more. The V and J genes are TRBV11-3 and TRBJ1-1; no clear D gene. The CDR3 is 13 amino acids. Between the trimmed V and J ends, which lost 1 base and 1 base, there was a span of 4 bases. Germline V gene sequence: CDR1 SGHNT, CDR2 YENEEA. CDR3 sequence (DNA): TGTGCCAGCAGCTTAGCCCAGAACACTGAAGCTTTCTTT. Translating gives CASSLAQNTEAFF.

This clonotype appeared many times. CDR3: CASSAQGAGVNTEAFF. The CDR3 DNA follows: TGTGCCAGCAGCGCACAGGGGGCGGGGGTGAACACTGAAGCTTTCTTT. V gene TRBV7-3 combines with J gene TRBJ1-1; 9 positions agree with TRBD1. The junction had 7 bases not matched to a gene; V was cut back by 5 bases and J by 0 bases. The CDR3 is made up of 16 amino acids. In germline, CDR1 is SGHTA, CDR2 FQGTGA.